This is a list of T cell receptor beta chains from one sample in a study of blood T cell repertoires in COVID-19. Profiled with immunoSEQ multiplex PCR; TCRdb holds only in-frame clones, not every one. The sample has 180,000 or so clones, about 80% seen once. The specimen was peripheral blood. These receptors came from a woman aged 70 to 79 with acute or convalescent COVID-19. Both conserved end residues are part of each CDR3. D genes are given only for firm matches. Not every row has a clone size; where given, it reads once, few, many or a size class.

abundance | d_gene | j_gene | v_gene | CDR3aa | CDR3nt
NA | TRBD2 | TRBJ2-1 | TRBV5-1 | CASSSRTSGGTDEQFF | TGCGCCAGCAGCTCCCGGACTAGCGGGGGGACCGATGAGCAGTTCTTC
few | NA | TRBJ1-2 | TRBV19 | CASSIVTGFYGYTF | TGTGCCAGTAGTATAGTGACAGGATTCTATGGCTACACCTTC
once | TRBD2 | TRBJ2-3 | TRBV4-2 | CASRTGGPTDTQYF | TGTGCCAGCAGGACGGGGGGGCCTACAGATACGCAGTATTTT
NA | NA | TRBJ1-2 | TRBV4-3 | CASSQERRNRVEYGYTF | TGCGCCAGCAGCCAAGAGAGGCGGAACAGGGTCGAATACGGCTACACCTTC
NA | TRBD1 | TRBJ1-2 | TRBV6-6 | CATGTGTNYGYTF | TGTGCCACCGGGACAGGGACTAACTATGGCTACACCTTC
NA | TRBD2 | TRBJ2-7 | TRBV20-1 | CSASSGRDPDGEQYF | TGCAGTGCTAGTAGCGGGAGGGACCCGGATGGGGAGCAGTACTTC
NA | TRBD2 | TRBJ2-6 | TRBV19 | CASSNSGGSGGANVLTF | TGTGCCAGTAGCAACAGCGGGGGCTCAGGTGGGGCCAACGTCCTGACTTTC
once | TRBD2 | TRBJ2-5 | TRBV27 | CASRRRGGVETQYF | TGTGCCAGCAGGCGGCGCGGGGGGGTAGAGACCCAGTACTTC
few | NA | TRBJ1-5 | TRBV28 | CASRWTANQPQHF | TGTGCCAGCAGGTGGACAGCTAATCAGCCCCAGCATTTT
NA | TRBD1 | TRBJ1-5 | TRBV28 | CASRQGRNQPQHF | TGTGCCAGCAGACAGGGGCGCAATCAGCCCCAGCATTTT
NA | NA | TRBJ2-1 | TRBV7-2 | CASSLGQSYNEQFF | TGTGCCAGCAGCCTCGGACAGTCCTACAATGAGCAGTTCTTC
NA | TRBD1 | TRBJ1-1 | TRBV30 | CAWMGQVAFF | TGTGCCTGGATGGGACAGGTCGCTTTCTTT
NA | NA | TRBJ2-2 | TRBV7-2 | CASSLARSTGELFF | TGTGCCAGCAGCTTAGCTCGGAGCACCGGGGAGCTGTTTTTT
NA | TRBD2 | TRBJ2-7 | TRBV7-3 | CASSVAGGRNEQYF | TGTGCCAGCAGCGTAGCGGGGGGGCGGAACGAGCAGTACTTC
once | TRBD2 | TRBJ2-2 | TRBV4-2 | CASSQDWGGSNTGELFF | TGTGCCAGCAGCCAAGATTGGGGGGGATCGAACACCGGGGAGCTGTTTTTT
NA | NA | TRBJ2-3 | TRBV9 | CASSLRLTGWGTDTQYF | TGTGCCAGCAGCTTAAGACTTACGGGATGGGGCACAGATACGCAGTATTTT
NA | NA | TRBJ1-1 | TRBV7-3 | CASGRGDPVHLNTEAFF | TGTGCCAGCGGGCGGGGGGACCCTGTCCACTTGAACACTGAAGCTTTCTTT
NA | TRBD2 | TRBJ2-1 | TRBV18 | CASSLAGGPAWQFF | TGTGCCAGCTCATTAGCGGGGGGGCCGGCCTGGCAGTTCTTC
NA | TRBD2 | TRBJ2-1 | TRBV4-3 | CASSQAGWGGHLFF | TGCGCCAGCAGCCAAGCGGGGTGGGGGGGTCATTTGTTCTTC
NA | TRBD1 | TRBJ1-1 | TRBV6-5 | CASRMGQVDTEAFF | TGTGCCAGCAGAATGGGACAGGTCGACACTGAAGCTTTCTTT
NA | NA | TRBJ1-2 | TRBV18 | CASSTGTNYGYTF | TGTGCCAGCTCAACCGGGACAAACTATGGCTACACCTTC
NA | NA | TRBJ1-3 | TRBV21-1 | CASMGDNSGNTIYF | TGTGCCAGCATGGGGGACAACTCTGGAAACACCATATATTTT
NA | TRBD2 | TRBJ2-5 | TRBV6-6 | CASSPTLLAGIQETQYF | TGTGCCAGCAGTCCAACCTTACTAGCGGGGATCCAAGAGACCCAGTACTTC
NA | NA | TRBJ1-3 | TRBV5-1 | CASSLGAEPTGNTIYF | TGCGCCAGCAGCTTGGGCGCGGAGCCCACGGGTAACACCATATATTTT
NA | NA | TRBJ1-6 | TRBV19 | CASKPDRNYSPLHF | TGTGCCAGTAAACCAGACAGGAACTATTCACCCCTCCACTTT
NA | TRBD1 | TRBJ2-3 | TRBV19 | CASRGTGVWPDTQYF | TGTGCCAGTAGAGGGACAGGAGTTTGGCCAGATACGCAGTATTTT
NA | NA | TRBJ2-4 | TRBV19 | CASSSTWTEILAKNIQYF | TGTGCCAGTAGTTCGACCTGGACTGAGATCCTAGCCAAAAACATTCAGTACTTC
NA | TRBD1 | TRBJ1-2 | TRBV5-1 | CASSLRPPEGAYGYTF | TGCGCCAGCAGCTTGCGCCCTCCGGAGGGGGCGTATGGCTACACCTTC
few | NA | TRBJ2-7 | TRBV6-2/TRBV6-3 | CASSYSMRSLILYEQYF | TGTGCCAGCAGTTACTCGATGCGGTCCCTAATACTCTACGAGCAGTACTTC
once | TRBD1 | TRBJ1-2 | TRBV27 | CASSQTGGVHGYTF | TGTGCCAGCAGTCAGACAGGGGGTGTTCATGGCTACACCTTC
few | TRBD1 | TRBJ2-7 | TRBV7-9 | CASSYHSGTDISYEQYF | TGTGCCAGCAGTTATCATTCCGGGACAGATATCTCCTACGAGCAGTACTTC
NA | TRBD1 | TRBJ1-1 | TRBV6-6 | CASSYVGQGAEAFF | TGTGCCAGCAGTTACGTAGGACAGGGAGCTGAAGCTTTCTTT
NA | NA | TRBJ1-1 | TRBV3-1/TRBV3-2 | CASSLFDRNTEAFF | TGTGCCAGCAGCCTATTCGACAGGAACACTGAAGCTTTCTTT
NA | NA | TRBJ1-3 | TRBV5-5 | CASSFGGSSGNTIYF | TGTGCCAGCAGCTTTGGCGGGTCCTCTGGAAACACCATATATTTT
NA | NA | TRBJ2-3 | TRBV28 | CASSEPHSTDTQYF | TGTGCCAGCAGTGAGCCCCATAGCACAGATACGCAGTATTTT
few | NA | TRBJ1-5 | TRBV6-1 | CASSEFTYNQPQHF | TGTGCCAGCAGTGAATTCACCTACAATCAGCCCCAGCATTTT
NA | TRBD1 | TRBJ1-2 | TRBV4-2 | CASSLGQGASGYTF | TGTGCCAGCAGCCTGGGACAGGGGGCGAGTGGCTACACCTTC
NA | TRBD1 | TRBJ1-5 | TRBV19 | CASSIEGRGVDQPQHF | TGTGCCAGTAGTATAGAGGGCAGGGGGGTTGATCAGCCCCAGCATTTT
NA | TRBD1 | TRBJ1-2 | TRBV2 | CASRAGTAANYGYTF | TGTGCCAGCAGAGCCGGGACAGCCGCTAACTATGGCTACACCTTC
NA | TRBD2 | TRBJ2-7 | TRBV9 | CASSVSGGSSYEQYF | TGTGCCAGCAGCGTTAGCGGGGGGAGCTCCTACGAGCAGTACTTC
NA | TRBD1 | TRBJ2-3 | TRBV5-6 | CASSLAGTGAWDTQYF | TGTGCCAGCAGCTTGGCCGGGACAGGGGCATGGGATACGCAGTATTTT
once | NA | TRBJ2-7 | TRBV7-9 | CASSLGPGSYEQYF | TGTGCCAGCAGCTTAGGCCCGGGGAGCTACGAGCAGTACTTC
NA | NA | TRBJ1-1 | TRBV7-9 | CASSLVSQVDTEAFF | TGTGCCAGCAGCTTAGTGTCGCAGGTGGACACTGAAGCTTTCTTT
NA | NA | TRBJ1-6 | TRBV6-1 | CASSEMPHSSYNSPLHF | TGTGCCAGCAGTGAAATGCCACACAGCTCCTATAATTCACCCCTCCACTTT
NA | TRBD2 | TRBJ2-3 | TRBV15 | CATSGGAGDRTDTQYF | TGTGCCACCAGCGGGGGAGCGGGGGACCGCACAGATACGCAGTATTTT
NA | NA | TRBJ1-3 | TRBV5-4 | CASSHGQPSGGNTIYF | TGTGCCAGCAGCCATGGACAGCCTTCGGGCGGAAACACCATATATTTT
NA | TRBD1 | TRBJ2-7 | TRBV28 | CASSHDRGPYEQYF | TGTGCCAGCAGTCACGACAGGGGGCCCTACGAGCAGTACTTC
NA | NA | TRBJ1-1 | TRBV18 | CASSPPGGTGGAFF | TGTGCCAGCTCACCACCGGGGGGGACTGGTGGGGCTTTCTTT
NA | NA | TRBJ1-3 | TRBV5-1 | CASSPQGSGNTIYF | TGCGCCAGCAGTCCCCAGGGCTCTGGAAACACCATATATTTT
NA | NA | TRBJ1-2 | TRBV4-2 | CASSQGTGQGLSYGYTF | TGTGCCAGCAGCCAAGGAACTGGGCAGGGGCTATCGTATGGCTACACCTTC
NA | TRBD2 | TRBJ2-1 | TRBV19 | CASRVESGRAMNEQFF | TGTGCCAGTAGGGTTGAAAGCGGGAGGGCCATGAATGAGCAGTTCTTC
once | NA | TRBJ2-3 | TRBV7-2 | CASSSRTDSDTQYF | TGTGCCAGCAGCTCTCGGACAGATTCAGATACGCAGTATTTT
NA | NA | TRBJ1-1 | TRBV28 | CASSSTGRGTEAFF | TGTGCCAGCAGTTCCACCGGGAGGGGCACTGAAGCTTTCTTT
NA | TRBD2 | TRBJ2-2 | TRBV7-9 | CASKASGRRSTTGELFF | TGTGCCAGCAAGGCTAGCGGGAGGAGAAGTACCACCGGGGAGCTGTTTTTT
NA | TRBD1 | TRBJ1-1 | TRBV2 | CASSSGGQMNTEAFF | TGTGCCAGCAGCTCCGGGGGACAGATGAACACTGAAGCTTTCTTT